This TCR beta chain was documented in a study of T cells in Graves' hyperthyroidism and ophthalmopathy. Study-wide context: At initial diagnosis, before any treatment had begun, peripheral blood was obtained.

Germline loops: CDR1 SGHVS, CDR2 FQNEAQ. The CDR3 totals 17 residues. V lost 1 base and J lost 0; bases outside the gene matches: 7. There were TCR beta CDR3 regions amplified from RNA transcripts. A set of HTBI primers served as the primers for a first-round RT-PCR of the TCR CDR3. TCRdb passed the multiplex PCR reads through MiXCR, listing each CDR3 protein once. Here the sample spans a few hundred thousand distinct CDR3 sequences, over 11% being singletons. The blood specimen was taken at initial hyperthyroidism diagnosis, before any ophthalmopathy symptoms. There are many counts of this clonotype. The antigen is unknown. Study results and limitations: From stable hyperthyroidism, ophthalmopathy was set apart by a 13 V-J model.

The sequence was obtained from a woman in her twenties or thirties with Graves' hyperthyroidism that later progressed to Graves' ophthalmopathy. V is TRBV7-8 and J is TRBJ1-1; 8 nucleotides agree with TRBD1. What was sequenced was blood. The CDR3 protein is CASSLVTGGTLNTEAFF. The CDR3 nucleotides are TGTGCCAGCAGCTTAGTTACAGGGGGAACACTGAACACTGAAGCTTTCTTT. Combining the CDR3 with reference TRBV7-8 and TRBJ1-1 gives the whole variable domain GAGVSQSPRYKVAKRGQDVALRCDPISGHVSLFWYQQALGQGPEFLTYFQNEAQLDKSGLPSDRFFAERPEGSVSTLKIQRTQQEDSAVYLCASSLVTGGTLNTEAFFGQGTRLTVV.